These 25 T cell receptor beta chains originate from one sample sequenced in a study of monozygotic twins with inflammatory bowel disease. TCRdb re-called the 5' RACE reads; one entry per CDR3 protein, DNA not given. The sample table sets out about 200,000 distinct CDR3 sequences. The sample comprised blood. Receptor source: a human donor with ulcerative colitis or Crohn's disease, or a healthy co-twin of an affected twin (not recorded which).

This chain joins TRBV7-3 and TRBJ2-3; the TCRdb D gene call, TRBD1, has no DNA to confirm it. The CDR3 is made up of 15 amino acids. CDR1 is SGHTA and CDR2 is FQGTGA in the germline V gene. The CDR3 here is CASSPTGGRTDTQYF.

The genes are TRBV19 and TRBJ1-1; absent DNA, TCRdb's TRBD1 call cannot be checked. The CDR3 loop spans 14 amino acids. The V gene's germline CDR1 is LNHDA and CDR2 SQIVND (reference sequence). CDR3 loop: CASSPSGAKDEAFF.

This rearrangement joins TRBV12-3 or TRBV12-4 to TRBJ1-5; TCRdb's D call of TRBD1 is untestable without DNA. There are 15 residues in the CDR3. The CDR3 reads CASSRTGSSNQPQHF.

This sequence joins TRBV7-2 and TRBJ1-6; TCRdb outputs TRBD1, but without DNA this stays unchecked. The CDR3 is 14 amino acids. The germline V gene encodes CDR1 SGHTA and CDR2 FQGNSA. The CDR3 loop is CASSSGQVYSPLHF.

V usage is TRBV7-2 and J usage is TRBJ2-5. The CDR3 runs to 12 residues. The germline gives CDR1 SGHTA, CDR2 FQGNSA. The CDR3 region is CASSSFPGTQYF.

The chain employs TRBV21-1 and TRBJ2-7; no DNA is available, so the TRBD1 call from TCRdb remains unchecked. TRBV21-1 is a documented pseudogene. The CDR3 is 13 amino acids. The CDR3 protein is CATSPGGCDEQYF.

This CDR3 is CASSLGGHGQFF. The V gene is TRBV28, the J gene TRBJ2-1; TCRdb selects TRBD1, and the lack of DNA leaves this call unchecked. The CDR3 sequence is 12 residues long. Germline CDR1 reads MDHEN; CDR2 reads SYDVKM.

The rearrangement joins TRBV7-9 to TRBJ2-5; the TRBD2 assignment by TCRdb is unverifiable without DNA. The CDR3 is 14 residues long. Germline loops: CDR1 SEHNR, CDR2 FQNEAQ (reference sequence). The CDR3 loop reads CASSPPVWQETQYF.

The chain uses TRBV5-1 and TRBJ1-5; the D gene TCRdb calls, TRBD1, cannot be checked with no DNA. This CDR3 spans 15 amino acids. Germline V gene sequence: CDR1 SGHRS, CDR2 YFSETQ. CDR3 protein: CASSLGDSTSQPQHF.

The chain links TRBV7-7 to TRBJ2-7; the D gene TCRdb calls, TRBD1, cannot be checked with no DNA. The CDR3 has 13 residues. Germline values: CDR1 SSHAT, CDR2 FNYEAQ (reference sequence). CDR3 in amino acids: CASSPGQRGEQYF. The variable domain in full, completed from reference TRBV7-7 and TRBJ2-7, reads GAGVSQSPRYKVTKRGQDVTLRCDPISSHATLYWYQQALGQGPEFLTYFNYEAQPDKSGLPSDRFSAERPEGSISTLTIQRTEQRDSAMYRCASSPGQRGEQYFGPGTRLTVT.

The chain uses TRBV9 and TRBJ2-3; TCRdb calls TRBD2, which cannot be checked without DNA. The germline gives CDR1 SGDLS, CDR2 YYNGEE. The CDR3 loop spans 16 amino acids. The CDR3 reads CASSVALAGHGDTQYF.

V gene TRBV30 combines with J gene TRBJ1-2; TCRdb's assignment of TRBD1 cannot be checked, as there is no DNA. There are 14 residues in the CDR3. In germline, CDR1 is GTSNPN, CDR2 SVGIG (reference sequence). CDR3 sequence: CAWSVVDRGGGYTF.

CDR3 sequence reads: CASSTLAGGYNEQFF. This chain connects TRBV7-2 to TRBJ2-1; TCRdb's D gene call, TRBD2, goes unchecked for lack of DNA. Germline-derived CDR1 and CDR2 are SGHTA and FQGNSA. This CDR3 has 15 amino acids. Drawing the rest from reference TRBV7-2 and TRBJ2-1, the complete variable domain is GAGVSQSPSNKVTEKGKDVELRCDPISGHTALYWYRQSLGQGLEFLIYFQGNSAPDKSGLPSDRFSAERTGGSVSTLTIQRTQQEDSAVYLCASSTLAGGYNEQFFGPGTRLTVL.

CDR3: CASSSDNPEQYF. V gene TRBV12-3 or TRBV12-4 combines with J gene TRBJ2-7. The CDR3 extends over 12 amino acids.

This chain connects TRBV7-9 to TRBJ1-2. This CDR3 is 13 amino acids long. CDR1 SEHNR and CDR2 FQNEAQ come from the germline V gene (reference sequence). CDR3 loop: CASSSRTGRGYTF.

The genes are TRBV20-1 and TRBJ2-1; lacking DNA, the TRBD1 call made by TCRdb goes unchecked. Germline loops: CDR1 DFQATT, CDR2 SNEGSKA (reference sequence). This CDR3 spans 16 amino acids. CDR3 sequence reads: CSARVRQGATYNEQFF.

CDR3 residues: CASSLQGLAGYNEQFF. V usage is TRBV7-9 and J usage is TRBJ2-1; the TRBD2 assignment by TCRdb is unverifiable without DNA. Germline V gene sequence: CDR1 SEHNR, CDR2 FQNEAQ (reference sequence). CDR3 length equals 16 residues.

V gene TRBV15 combines with J gene TRBJ2-7; without DNA, the TCRdb call of TRBD1 cannot be checked. CDR1 and CDR2 from the germline V gene are LNHNV and YYDKDF (reference sequence). CDR3 length equals 15 residues. The CDR3 loop reads CATSRATGSLREQYF.

The chain links TRBV7-9 to TRBJ2-5; TCRdb outputs TRBD1, but without DNA this stays unchecked. The CDR3 runs 16 residues. Germline V lookup: CDR1 SEHNR, CDR2 FQNEAQ (reference sequence). Here the CDR3 reads CASSLRGAGTQETQYF.

This rearrangement joins TRBV20-1 to TRBJ2-7. Per germline, CDR1 DFQATT and CDR2 SNEGSKA (reference sequence). This CDR3 contains 12 residues. The CDR3 protein is CSASGEAYEQYF.

The chain has TRBV20-1 and TRBJ1-5. The CDR3 loop spans 16 amino acids. CDR1 and CDR2 from the germline V gene are DFQATT and SNEGSKA (reference sequence). CDR3 loop: CSATRDSAGSNQPQHF.

This sequence joins TRBV7-9 and TRBJ2-1; with no DNA, the TCRdb D assignment of TRBD2 cannot be verified. The CDR3 loop spans 15 amino acids. CDR1 is SEHNR and CDR2 is FQNEAQ in the germline V gene (reference sequence). The CDR3 spells CASSHGLAGWNEQFF.

The rearrangement links TRBV7-3 to TRBJ1-6; TCRdb's D gene call, TRBD1, goes unchecked for lack of DNA. The CDR3 consists of 14 residues. CDR1 and CDR2 (germline): SGHTA, FQGTGA. CDR3 residues: CASSSGQGNSPLHF.

The V call is TRBV7-9, the J call TRBJ1-6; without DNA, the TCRdb call of TRBD1 cannot be checked. The CDR3 spans 15 residues. CDR1 is SEHNR, CDR2 FQNEAQ, per germline (reference sequence). The CDR3 region is CASSSVGQGNSPLHF.

This sequence joins TRBV30 and TRBJ2-5; with no DNA, the TCRdb D assignment of TRBD1 cannot be verified. Germline CDR1 is GTSNPN and CDR2 is SVGIG (reference sequence). The CDR3 contains 13 residues. The CDR3 here is CAWSVLPQETQYF.